This T cell receptor (beta chain) appears in the sequencing data of a study of T-cell memory formation after mild COVID-19. The V and J ends lost 3 bases and 4 bases respectively, with 9 bases between them. CDR3 length: 14 amino acids. Germline V gene data show CDR1 as SEHNR and CDR2 as FQNEAQ (reference sequence). TCRdb re-called the 5' RACE reads with MiXCR, one entry per CDR3 protein. The sample lists about 430,000 distinct CDR3 sequences, 24% occurring once. The clonotype comes from an adult woman who had mild COVID-19 (a few samples of this study predate the infection). Cell type and time point are not known. This chain links TRBV7-9 with TRBJ1-4, with D possibly matching TRBD1 (5 bases). The sample taken for sequencing was PBMCs or a T cell subset sorted from them (not recorded which). The CDR3 loop is CASSFDRRNEKLFF. CDR3 nucleotides: TGTGCCAGCAGCTTCGACAGACGTAATGAAAAACTGTTTTTT.